This TCR beta chain was identified during a study of shared clonotypes between healthy human individuals. In the case of this clone: Additional DNA sequences in this sample encode the identical CDR3.

The CDR3 is made up of 13 amino acids. With 6 bases removed from V and 7 bases from J, the gap between germline ends came to 13 bases. CDR1 and CDR2 (germline): MDHEN, SYDVKM. Data came from immunoSEQ multiplex PCR; TCRdb stores just in-frame clones and leaves some out. Found here are 2,500,000 or so clones, about 90% of them singletons; the top ten hold around 0.35%. V is TRBV28 and J is TRBJ2-1; unclear D gene. Specimen: naive CD4+ T cells from PBMCs. Subset here: CD45RA+ positively selected. The source is a man between 18 and 35 years old in good health. Some clones in this sample may be carry-over from other donors' samples. In nucleotides, the CDR3 is TGTGCCAGCAGCCCACCCGGGCGGAATGAGCAGTTCTTC. Its translation: CASSPPGRNEQFF.